This is a list of T cell receptor beta chains from one sample in a study of early T cells in non-severe SARS-CoV-2 infection. MiXCR, run by TCRdb on the 5' RACE reads, gives a single entry per CDR3 protein. The sample lists roughly 75,000 distinct CDR3 sequences; more than 7.5% were seen once. The sequenced sample was whole blood. The source of these receptors is an adult who was a healthcare worker with PCR-confirmed SARS-CoV-2 infection or an uninfected control (not recorded which). Both conserved end residues are part of each CDR3. A D gene is named only where the DNA matches it firmly. Size is omitted from some rows. Given values are once, few, many or a class for expanded clones.

TRBD1,TRBJ2-2,15,many,TRBV20-1,TGCAGTGCTAGAGTCGACAGGGTTGAAGCCGGGGAGCTGTTTTTT,CSARVDRVEAGELFF
TRBD1,TRBJ1-1,15,many,TRBV18,TGTGCCAGCTCACCACAGCAGGGGGGCAGGACTGAAGCTTTCTTT,CASSPQQGGRTEAFF
NA,TRBJ1-4,16,NA,TRBV30,TGTGCCTGGAGTTCAGGGACATTAGCAACTAATGAAAAACTGTTTTTT,CAWSSGTLATNEKLFF
NA,TRBJ1-2,12,many,TRBV20-1,TGCAGTGCTTACAGGGATAACTATGGCTACACCTTC,CSAYRDNYGYTF
NA,TRBJ2-3,14,many,TRBV6-2/TRBV6-3,TGTGCCAGCAGTCCGGACTCGAGACTGGGTGGGCAGTATTTT,CASSPDSRLGGQYF
NA,TRBJ1-2,13,NA,TRBV20-1,TGCAGTGCTAAAAGAGGACAGCGTCTGGGCTACACCTTC,CSAKRGQRLGYTF
NA,TRBJ1-4,14,many,TRBV5-1,TGCGCCAGCAGCTCAGCGCCTACTAATGAAAAACTGTTTTTT,CASSSAPTNEKLFF
NA,TRBJ2-3,15,many,TRBV7-9,TGTGCCAGCAGCAAGGACCGCGCCGGAGGTTATACGCAGTATTTT,CASSKDRAGGYTQYF
NA,TRBJ2-7,11,NA,TRBV29-1,TGCAGCGCACGATACAGCTACGAGCAGTACTTC,CSARYSYEQYF
NA,TRBJ1-5,15,many,TRBV20-1,TGCAGTGCTAGAGATGGATCAGGGGATTTTCAGCCCCAGCATTTT,CSARDGSGDFQPQHF
NA,TRBJ2-5,10,many,TRBV7-9,TGTGCCTGGAACCAAGAGACCCAGTACTTC,CAWNQETQYF
NA,TRBJ2-2,15,NA,TRBV19,TGTGCCAGTAGTATAGGCCTAGCGAAGGACGGGGAGCTGTTTTTT,CASSIGLAKDGELFF
TRBD2,TRBJ2-4,15,many,TRBV28,TGTGCCAGCAGTTTAGCGGGAGTTGCCAAAAACATTCAGTACTTC,CASSLAGVAKNIQYF
TRBD1,TRBJ2-7,17,few,TRBV6-2/TRBV6-3,TGTGCCAGCAGTACAACCCGGGACAGGCGGCGTTACTACGAGCAGTACTTC,CASSTTRDRRRYYEQYF
NA,TRBJ2-6,16,many,TRBV28,TGTGCCAGCAGCCCACAGGTTTTCTCTGGGGCCAACGTCCTGACTTTC,CASSPQVFSGANVLTF
NA,TRBJ2-1,13,NA,TRBV9,TGTGCCAGCAGCGCCCGACCCGGGGGTGAGCAGTTCTTC,CASSARPGGEQFF
NA,TRBJ2-5,13,many,TRBV24-1,TGTGCCACCAGTGATTTGGACAGTATGACCCAGTACTTC,CATSDLDSMTQYF
TRBD1,TRBJ2-3,15,few,TRBV10-3,TGTGCCATCAGGACGGACAGGGGAGGGACAGATACGCAGTATTTT,CAIRTDRGGTDTQYF
TRBD2,TRBJ2-7,15,few,TRBV28,TGTGCCAGCAGTCCCGCGGGAGGTCCTACCTACGAGCAGTACTTC,CASSPAGGPTYEQYF
NA,TRBJ2-5,16,many,TRBV2,TGTGCCAGCACTCCCCCTCGCTCAAAGGCCCAAGAGACCCAGTACTTC,CASTPPRSKAQETQYF
TRBD2,TRBJ2-1,17,many,TRBV11-2,TGTGCCAGCAGCTTAGATCAACTAGCGGGAGGGCCCAATGAGCAGTTCTTC,CASSLDQLAGGPNEQFF
NA,TRBJ1-1,14,few,TRBV4-1,TGCGCCAGCAGCCAAGACAGACTGAACACTGAAGCTTTCTTT,CASSQDRLNTEAFF
NA,TRBJ1-1,17,NA,TRBV28,TGTGCCAGCAGTTTAATAGGAGTCGGAGGAGATGGGACTGAAGCTTTCTTT,CASSLIGVGGDGTEAFF
NA,TRBJ1-1,15,many,TRBV5-5,TGTGCCAGCAGCTTCACGTCCGGTGGGGGGACTGAAGCTTTCTTT,CASSFTSGGGTEAFF
NA,TRBJ2-6,16,many,TRBV12-3/TRBV12-4,TGTGCCAGCAGTTTCATGGTCGGGTCTGGGGCCAACGTCCTGACTTTC,CASSFMVGSGANVLTF
TRBD2,TRBJ2-2,17,many,TRBV27,TGTGCCAGCACCCCGCACAAAGCGGGAGTGGTTACCGGGGAGCTGTTTTTT,CASTPHKAGVVTGELFF
TRBD1,TRBJ2-1,14,NA,TRBV7-9,TGTGCCAGCAGCTTATGGGACAGACCCAATGAGCAGTTCTTC,CASSLWDRPNEQFF
TRBD1,TRBJ1-2,13,many,TRBV28,TGTGCCAGCATCCCCCCAGGGGGCTATGGCTACACCTTC,CASIPPGGYGYTF
TRBD1,TRBJ1-1,13,few,TRBV11-2,TGTGCCAGCAGCTTAATGAGGACAGGTGAAGCTTTCTTT,CASSLMRTGEAFF
TRBD1,TRBJ2-7,13,many,TRBV10-2,TGCGCCAGTTACAGGGGTGGAGAAGGCGAGCAGTACTTC,CASYRGGEGEQYF
TRBD1,TRBJ2-3,15,NA,TRBV5-1,TGCGCCAGCAGCTTCCGGGACAGGGATACAGATACGCAGTATTTT,CASSFRDRDTDTQYF
NA,TRBJ2-3,19,NA,TRBV5-1,TGCGCCAGCAGCTTGGCCGGGGTGGAGTCTTGGTGGACCACAGATACGCAGTATTTT,CASSLAGVESWWTTDTQYF